A single sample is the source of the 32 T cell receptor beta chains below, sequenced in a study of T cell responses to AZD1222 COVID-19 vaccine. Here immunoSEQ multiplex PCR was the method, and the copy in TCRdb shows in-frame clones only, minus some. The profile covers over 45,000 clones, with roughly 90% appearing a single time and about 14% taken by the ten largest. The sample consisted of peripheral blood, taken 28 days after the second AZD1222 dose. These receptors were collected from an adult who received the AZD1222 COVID-19 vaccine.

The CDR3 spells CASSLREHGYTF. In nucleotides, the CDR3 is TGTGCCAGCAGCCTCAGGGAGCATGGCTACACCTTC. The V gene is TRBV7-9, the J gene TRBJ1-2, with D possibly matching TRBD1 (5 bases). The ends were cut back, 5 bases at V and 6 bases at J, with 10 bases in the middle. Germline CDR1 reads SEHNR; CDR2 reads FQNEAQ (reference sequence). The CDR3 runs to 12 residues.

The genes are TRBV4-1 and TRBJ2-7; 7 nucleotides match TRBD2. CDR3 size: 15 residues. The V segment lost 1 base and the J segment 3 bases; nucleotides outside the gene matches: 6. Per germline, CDR1 MGHRA and CDR2 YSYEKL. The CDR3 sequence is CASSQGLAEIYEQYF. The CDR3 DNA reads as TGCGCCAGCAGCCAAGGGCTAGCGGAGATCTACGAGCAGTACTTC.

This rearrangement joins TRBV2 to TRBJ1-2, with D unclear. Looked up from germline, CDR1 is SNHLY and CDR2 is FYNNEI. V lost 2 bases, J lost 4 bases, and 14 bases lay in between. The CDR3 has 15 amino acids. The CDR3 here is CASSENGQTTYGYTF. The DNA of the CDR3 is TGTGCCAGCAGTGAAAATGGCCAGACCACCTATGGCTACACCTTC.

This clone was seen just once. The gene calls are TRBV12-2 and TRBJ2-7. TRBV12-2 constitutes a pseudogene. The CDR3 is 15 residues long. CDR3 bases: TGTGCAAGTCGCTTACCATTCCCCTTGACCTACGAGCAGTACTTC. This encodes CASRLPFPLTYEQYF.

V and J are TRBV5-1 and TRBJ2-7; 13 positions agree with TRBD2. This CDR3 has 15 amino acids. Germline assignment: CDR1 SGHRS and CDR2 YFSETQ. Germline trimming cut 3 bases from V and 3 bases from J; bases unmatched to any gene: 3. CDR3 loop: CASSSGLAGVYEQYF. DNA of the CDR3: TGCGCCAGCAGCTCCGGACTAGCGGGAGTCTACGAGCAGTACTTC. The full variable domain, its missing parts supplied by reference TRBV5-1 and TRBJ2-7, is KAGVTQTPRYLIKTRGQQVTLSCSPISGHRSVSWYQQTPGQGLQFLFEYFSETQRNKGNFPGRFSGRQFSNSRSEMNVSTLELGDSALYLCASSSGLAGVYEQYFGPGTRLTVT.

This CDR3 is CASIGGITGNTIYF. The CDR3 coding sequence is TGTGCCAGCATTGGGGGGATCACTGGAAACACCATATATTTT. This rearrangement joins TRBV7-2 to TRBJ1-3; TRBD1 is a possible D gene (5 bases). This CDR3 has 14 amino acids. Trimming cost V 7 bases and J 2 bases, with 12 bases left between them. Germline V gene data show CDR1 as SGHTA and CDR2 as FQGNSA.

The V call is TRBV29-1, the J call TRBJ2-1; 10 bases are a match to TRBD2. V was clipped by 8 bases and J by 4 bases; unmatched bases: 5. The CDR3 loop spans 13 amino acids. Germline-derived CDR1 and CDR2 are SQVTM and ANQGSEA. The CDR3 sequence: CSTGTSEYNEQFF. The CDR3 DNA reads as TGCAGCACGGGGACTAGCGAGTACAATGAGCAGTTCTTC.

This chain links TRBV6-5 with TRBJ2-5, with D tentatively TRBD1 or TRBD2 (6 bases each). This CDR3 spans 13 amino acids. Trimming cost V 7 bases and J 5 bases, with 14 bases left between them. In germline, CDR1 is MNHEY, CDR2 SVGAGI. This CDR3 reads CASTRGPYETQYF. CDR3 sequence (DNA): TGTGCCAGCACCCGGGGGCCATATGAGACCCAGTACTTC.

J is TRBJ1-1 and V is TRBV10-3; D is perhaps TRBD1 (5 bases). CDR3 length: 14 residues. The V end was cut by 0 bases, the J end by 5 bases, with 10 bases between. The germline V gene has CDR1 ENHRY and CDR2 SYGVKD. CDR3 loop: CAISESVQETEAFF. For the CDR3, the DNA is TGTGCCATCAGTGAGTCCGTACAGGAAACTGAAGCTTTCTTT.

The chain recombines TRBV15 with TRBJ2-1, with TRBD1 identical over 10 bases. Trimming at V came to 4 bases and at J to 7 bases, leaving 10 bases not matched to a gene. This CDR3 region has 16 residues. Germline V gives CDR1 LNHNV, CDR2 YYDKDF (reference sequence). This chain's CDR3 is CATSTRGQGSLNEQFF. The CDR3 bases are TGTGCCACCAGCACCCGGGGACAGGGGAGTTTAAATGAGCAGTTCTTC.

This chain joins TRBV19 and TRBJ1-5; 7 bases are a match to TRBD1. V dropped 8 bases and J dropped 2; count of bases not matched to a gene: 9. CDR1 is LNHDA and CDR2 is SQIVND in the germline V gene (reference sequence). The CDR3 is 15 amino acids. Here the CDR3 reads CASGDSNNGNQPQHF. The DNA of the CDR3 is TGTGCCAGTGGGGACAGTAATAATGGCAATCAGCCCCAGCATTTT.

The chain joins TRBV2 to TRBJ2-7; no definite D call. Germline CDR1 SNHLY, CDR2 FYNNEI. This CDR3 has 12 amino acids. V was cut by 6 bases and J by 2 bases, with 8 bases left in between. In DNA form, the CDR3 reads TGTGCCAGCAGATCGGAGACCTACGAGCAGTACTTC. Translating it yields CASRSETYEQYF. Looking up the rest from reference TRBV2 and TRBJ2-7 gives the full variable domain: EPEVTQTPSHQVTQMGQEVILRCVPISNHLYFYWYRQILGQKVEFLVSFYNNEISEKSEIFDDQFSVERPDGSNFTLKIRSTKLEDSAMYFCASRSETYEQYFGPGTRLTVT.

The rearrangement links TRBV23-1 to TRBJ2-1, with 9 bases fitting TRBD2. TRBV23-1 qualifies as an ORF whose function is uncertain. The CDR3 covers 20 residues. The V segment lost 8 bases and the J segment 3 bases; nucleotides outside the gene matches: 23. Written as DNA, the CDR3 is TGCGCCAGCGGGGGGGCCGCTCAGGGGTGCGGGAGGGCACACTACAATGAGCAGTTCTTC. This encodes CASGGAAQGCGRAHYNEQFF.

The chain employs TRBV27 and TRBJ2-6; D is possibly TRBD1 (6 bases). Per the germline V gene, CDR1 is MNHEY and CDR2 is SMNVEV (reference sequence). Trimming took off 2 bases at V and 2 bases at J, with 13 bases between the two ends. The CDR3 length is 17 residues. This CDR3 reads CASSLNRVFAGANVLTF. CDR3 nucleotide sequence: TGTGCCAGCAGTTTAAACAGGGTTTTTGCTGGGGCCAACGTCCTGACTTTC.

The V and J genes are TRBV9 and TRBJ1-2; D is perhaps TRBD1 (5 bases). Germline values: CDR1 SGDLS, CDR2 YYNGEE. The CDR3 has 15 amino acids. V was pared by 1 base and J by 6 bases, with 16 bases between. This CDR3 is CASSVQVQGDHGYTF. For the CDR3, the DNA is TGTGCCAGCAGCGTACAGGTTCAAGGGGATCATGGCTACACCTTC.

The rearrangement uses TRBV5-4 and TRBJ2-2; no reliable D call. This CDR3 spans 14 amino acids. Germline V CDR1 and CDR2: SGHNT, YYREEE (reference sequence). The V end was cut by 5 bases, the J end by 3 bases, with 11 bases between. CDR3 region: CASRGIRDTGELFF. The CDR3 region has the DNA TGTGCCAGCAGAGGAATAAGGGACACCGGGGAGCTGTTTTTT.

V gene TRBV3-1 (or the pseudogene TRBV3-2) combines with J gene TRBJ2-2; TRBD2 agrees at 9 bases. Trimming at V came to 4 bases and at J to 7 bases, leaving 19 bases not matched to a gene. CDR3 size: 19 residues. Germline V gene sequence: CDR1 LGHDT, CDR2 YNNKEL (reference sequence). This chain's CDR3 is CASSPLLVAGALYGGELFF. DNA of the CDR3: TGTGCCAGCAGCCCGCTTTTGGTAGCGGGAGCACTATACGGCGGGGAGCTGTTTTTT.

This rearrangement joins TRBV3-1 (or the pseudogene TRBV3-2) to TRBJ2-7, with D hard to call. CDR1 and CDR2 from the germline V gene are LGHDT and YNNKEL (reference sequence). The CDR3 is made up of 12 amino acids. Trimming cost V 2 bases and J 2 bases, with 4 bases left between them. CDR3 coding DNA: TGTGCCAGCAGCCAAAGGGCCTACGAGCAGTACTTC. It specifies CASSQRAYEQYF.

The chain joins TRBV28 to TRBJ1-1; D is unclear. The CDR3 consists of 14 residues. Germline values: CDR1 MDHEN, CDR2 SYDVKM. V was pared by 3 bases and J by 4 bases, with 12 bases between. The CDR3 coding sequence is TGTGCCAGCAGTTTGCTGGCGGCAGGCACTGAAGCTTTCTTT. Translated: CASSLLAAGTEAFF. Combining the CDR3 with reference TRBV28 and TRBJ1-1 gives the whole variable domain DVKVTQSSRYLVKRTGEKVFLECVQDMDHENMFWYRQDPGLGLRLIYFSYDVKMKEKGDIPEGYSVSREKKERFSLILESASTNQTSMYLCASSLLAAGTEAFFGQGTRLTVV.

The genes are TRBV19 and TRBJ2-1, with D hard to call. Germline CDR1 reads LNHDA; CDR2 reads SQIVND (reference sequence). The CDR3 runs 15 residues. V was pared by 1 base and J by 5 bases, with 12 bases between. The CDR3 DNA reads TGTGCCAGTAGTATAGGCCCCCTAGAGCACAATGAGCAGTTCTTC. Protein sequence: CASSIGPLEHNEQFF. The variable domain in full, completed from reference TRBV19 and TRBJ2-1, reads DGGITQSPKYLFRKEGQNVTLSCEQNLNHDAMYWYRQDPGQGLRLIYYSQIVNDFQKGDIAEGYSVSREKKESFPLTVTSAQKNPTAFYLCASSIGPLEHNEQFFGPGTRLTVL.

V usage is TRBV9 and J usage is TRBJ1-2; 10 bases are a match to TRBD1. The CDR3 contains 16 residues. The ends lost 3 bases at V and 3 bases at J; junction bases unmatched: 8. Germline V CDR1 and CDR2: SGDLS, YYNGEE. The CDR3 sequence is CASSEAGDRGDYGYTF. The CDR3 region has the DNA TGTGCCAGCAGCGAAGCGGGGGACAGGGGTGACTATGGCTACACCTTC.

This clone came up once. The genes are TRBV7-3 and TRBJ1-1, with D possibly TRBD1 on 5 matching bases. CDR3 length: 13 residues. Germline CDR1 and CDR2: SGHTA and FQGTGA. V shed 5 bases and J shed 1 base, with 8 bases lying between them. This CDR3 is CASSETGNTEAFF. In DNA form, the CDR3 reads TGTGCCAGCAGCGAAACAGGGAACACTGAAGCTTTCTTT.

This rearrangement joins TRBV6-1 to TRBJ2-2; 11 nucleotides agree with TRBD2. The CDR3 contains 17 residues. Germline loops: CDR1 MNHNS, CDR2 SASEGT. The V gene end was trimmed by 4 bases and the J gene end by 0 bases; junction bases not matched to a gene: 4. CDR3 loop: CASSGGTSGTNTGELFF. CDR3 nucleotide sequence: TGTGCCAGCAGTGGGGGGACTAGCGGAACGAACACCGGGGAGCTGTTTTTT.

This chain connects TRBV5-1 to TRBJ2-1, with 10 nucleotides matching TRBD2. The germline CDR1 and CDR2 sequences are SGHRS and YFSETQ. The CDR3 covers 15 residues. J lost 6 bases, V lost 4 bases, and 7 bases had no gene match. CDR3 protein: CASSPMLAGVNEQFF. The CDR3 bases are TGCGCCAGCAGCCCGATGCTAGCGGGAGTCAATGAGCAGTTCTTC.

This clone turned up a few times. The rearrangement joins TRBV4-3 to TRBJ2-5, with D perhaps matching TRBD2 (6 bases). The CDR3 totals 15 residues. The germline V and J ends were trimmed by 4 bases and 5 bases, with 17 bases remaining between them. Germline V gene lookup returns CDR1 LGHNA and CDR2 YSLEER. CDR3 nucleotide sequence: TGCGCCAGCAGCCTGGTGGGACTCCCGGGCGAGACCCAGTACTTC. Encoded protein: CASSLVGLPGETQYF.

The chain couples TRBV29-1 to TRBJ2-5, with 10 positions matching TRBD2. The CDR3 has 14 amino acids. CDR1 and CDR2 from the germline V gene are SQVTM and ANQGSEA. The V and J ends lost 1 base and 5 bases, in that order; junction bases with no gene match: 4. CDR3 loop: CSVEVSSGSETQYF. The CDR3 bases are TGCAGCGTTGAAGTGTCTAGCGGGAGTGAGACCCAGTACTTC.

This clone has a single count. V gene TRBV3-1 (or the pseudogene TRBV3-2) combines with J gene TRBJ2-3, with no clear D. CDR1 and CDR2 (germline): LGHDT, YNNKEL (reference sequence). This CDR3 has 14 residues. V shed 4 bases and J shed 4 bases, with 12 bases lying between them. CDR3: CASSPLSRADTQYF. The CDR3 nucleotides read TGTGCCAGCAGCCCGCTTTCTAGGGCAGATACGCAGTATTTT.

Only a few counts were recorded for this clone. The gene calls are TRBV5-4 and TRBJ1-1; TRBD1 matches 8 bases. This CDR3 comprises 15 residues. Unmatched junction bases numbered 8, after V lost 7 bases and J lost 0 bases. The germline V gene encodes CDR1 SGHNT and CDR2 YYREEE (reference sequence). The CDR3 here is CASVPQGQVNTEAFF. CDR3 nucleotide sequence: TGTGCCAGCGTGCCCCAGGGACAGGTGAACACTGAAGCTTTCTTT.

The chain uses TRBV4-1 and TRBJ1-4, with no clear D. CDR1 and CDR2 from the germline V gene are MGHRA and YSYEKL. Trimming left V 4 bases short and J 5 bases short, with 11 bases between. This CDR3 contains 14 residues. CDR3 DNA: TGCGCCAGCAGCCCCCTCGGGTCGAATGAAAAACTGTTTTTT. Its protein is CASSPLGSNEKLFF.

The rearrangement uses TRBV27 and TRBJ2-1; TRBD1 aligns across 12 bases. The germline CDR1 and CDR2 sequences are MNHEY and SMNVEV (reference sequence). This CDR3 spans 14 amino acids. Trimming took 2 bases from V and 10 from J; bases not matched to a gene: 3. The CDR3 protein is CASSLGTGGREQFF. CDR3 DNA sequence: TGTGCCAGCAGTTTAGGGACAGGGGGCAGGGAGCAGTTCTTC.

This clone was seen just once. The rearrangement joins TRBV11-2 to TRBJ1-4; possible D gene TRBD1, 5 bases. Trimming took off 1 base at V and 7 bases at J, with 10 bases between the two ends. CDR3 length equals 14 residues. Germline V lookup: CDR1 SGHAT, CDR2 FQNNGV. The CDR3 sequence: CASSLAGFGEKLFF. CDR3 coding DNA: TGTGCCAGCAGCTTAGCAGGGTTCGGTGAAAAACTGTTTTTT.

The chain's CDR3 is CASSLDVAGSLRQFF. The CDR3 nucleotides are TGTGCCAGCAGCTTAGATGTAGCCGGAAGCTTGCGGCAGTTCTTC. The rearrangement joins TRBV11-3 to TRBJ2-1; D call uncertain. V lost 0 bases, J lost 12 bases, and 18 bases lay in between. CDR3 length: 15 residues. Germline loops: CDR1 SGHNT, CDR2 YENEEA.